Detailed here is one T cell receptor (beta chain). Losses at the gene ends were 5 bases for V and 5 bases for J; bases not matched to a gene: 8. This CDR3 spans 15 amino acids. In germline, CDR1 is SEHNR, CDR2 FQNEAQ (reference sequence). This sample is drawn from a study of cytomegalovirus exposure and HLA in healthy donors. A multiplex PCR was run with 60 Vbeta primers and 13 Jbeta primers. Clones were sequenced by immunoSEQ multiplex PCR, and TCRdb holds only the in-frame ones, with some missing. The sample lists approximately 150,000 clones, 70% to 80% occurring once. This chain joins TRBV7-9 and TRBJ2-5, with 10 positions matching TRBD2. The sequence derives from a man aged 35 to 55 in good health and CMV-seropositive. Material: PBMCs. CDR3 in amino acids: CASSTLASGSETQYF. CDR3 nucleotide sequence: TGTGCCAGCAGCACCCTGGCTAGCGGGAGCGAGACCCAGTACTTC.